The 15 T cell receptor beta chains reported below all come from one sample, sequenced in a study of T cells in Graves' hyperthyroidism and ophthalmopathy. TCR beta CDR3 regions were amplified from RNA. Initially, a first-round RT-PCR of the TCR CDR3 employed the HTBI primer set. One entry per CDR3 protein results from TCRdb running MiXCR on the multiplex PCR reads. The sample gives a few hundred thousand distinct CDR3 sequences, 15% to 20% of which show up once; around 32% is in the top ten. The sample consisted of blood. The receptors come from a woman under 40 with Graves' ophthalmopathy.

The chain links TRBV5-1 to TRBJ2-2; 7 bases match TRBD1. The germline gives CDR1 SGHRS, CDR2 YFSETQ. Losses at the gene ends were 4 bases for V and 7 bases for J; bases not matched to a gene: 13. This CDR3 is built from 16 residues. The CDR3 spells CASSRVLDRAGGELFF. DNA of the CDR3: TGCGCCAGCAGCCGTGTACTTGACAGGGCCGGCGGGGAGCTGTTTTTT.

This clonotype was detected only a few times. The chain uses TRBV7-2 and TRBJ2-1; TRBD1 might be the D (6 bases). The ends were cut back, 5 bases at V and 7 bases at J, with 15 bases in the middle. Germline CDR1 reads SGHTA; CDR2 reads FQGNSA. The CDR3 has 14 residues. CDR3 sequence: CASSQKAGANEQFF. Here the CDR3 DNA reads TGTGCCAGCAGCCAGAAGGCAGGGGCTAATGAGCAGTTCTTC.

Regarding this clonotype: Possible read error: a much larger clone is one base away. The V call is TRBV2, the J call TRBJ1-4, with D possibly matching TRBD1 (5 bases). CDR1 and CDR2 (germline): SNHLY, FYNNEI. The CDR3 is made up of 16 amino acids. CDR3 protein: CASSARGPLTSEKLFF. CDR3 nucleotides: TGTGCCAGCAGTGCCCGGGGACCACTTACTAGTGAAAAACTGTTTTTT.

The V and J genes are TRBV6-1 and TRBJ1-5; maybe TRBD1 (5 bases). V was trimmed by 6 bases and J by 3 bases, leaving 15 bases between them. Germline lookup yields CDR1 MNHNS and CDR2 SASEGT. The CDR3 is 15 amino acids. The CDR3 sequence: CASRATGDNNQPQHF. The CDR3 nucleotides read TGTGCCAGCAGGGCAACAGGAGATAACAATCAGCCCCAGCATTTT.

This clonotype has only a few counts. V gene TRBV19 combines with J gene TRBJ2-4, with a tentative D call TRBD1 (7 bases). The CDR3 has 15 amino acids. Germline lookup yields CDR1 LNHDA and CDR2 SQIVND (reference sequence). Trimming removed 8 bases at V and 2 bases at J, with 16 bases between. CDR3 in DNA: TGTGCCAGTTCCGAACAGGGGAGGACCAAAAACATTCAGTACTTC. Residues: CASSEQGRTKNIQYF.

In this sample, this clonotype turned up many times. This chain connects TRBV12-3 or TRBV12-4 to TRBJ2-1; TRBD2 agrees at 10 bases. Trimming at V came to 3 bases and at J to 1 base, leaving 6 bases not matched to a gene. CDR3 size: 17 residues. CDR3 amino acids: CASSFGRSGRSYNEQFF. In nucleotides, the CDR3 is TGTGCCAGCAGTTTCGGACGTAGCGGGAGGTCCTACAATGAGCAGTTCTTC.

This chain uses TRBV7-2 with TRBJ1-4; D perhaps matches TRBD1 (5 bases). V was clipped by 1 base and J by 0 bases, with 9 bases between them. The germline V gene encodes CDR1 SGHTA and CDR2 FQGNSA. There are 16 residues in the CDR3. The CDR3 loop reads CASSLGQSATNEKLFF. The CDR3 bases are TGTGCCAGCAGCTTAGGACAGTCTGCAACTAATGAAAAACTGTTTTTT.

In this sample, this clonotype turned up many times. The rearrangement uses TRBV28 and TRBJ2-7; D is possibly TRBD2 (5 bases). From germline, CDR1 is MDHEN and CDR2 SYDVKM. This CDR3 comprises 12 residues. The germline V and J ends were trimmed by 5 bases and 3 bases, with 8 bases remaining between them. The CDR3 DNA sequence: TGTGCCAGCAGTGAGGGATTCTACGAGCAGTACTTC. Protein: CASSEGFYEQYF.

On this clonotype itself: One end of the junction does not line up with germline, which may come from a read error. V usage is TRBV19 and J usage is TRBJ1-1; D remains unclear. From germline, CDR1 is LNHDA and CDR2 SQIVND (reference sequence). This CDR3 has 17 residues. CDR3 DNA sequence: TGTGCCGGTAGTGATAGGCGAAGGGCGGACCCGAACACTGAAGCTTTCTTT. This gives the protein CAGSDRRRADPNTEAFF. Together with reference TRBV19 and TRBJ1-1, the CDR3 gives the full variable domain: DGGITQSPKYLFRKEGQNVTLSCEQNLNHDAMYWYRQDPGQGLRLIYYSQIVNDFQKGDIAEGYSVSREKKESFPLTVTSAQKNPTAFYLCAGSDRRRADPNTEAFFGQGTRLTVV.

Notes on this clonotype: The conserved phenylalanine or tryptophan normally closing the CDR3 is absent here, so this likely arose from a read error. The gene calls are TRBV7-9 and TRBJ2-7, with D perhaps TRBD1 (6 bases). The CDR3 length is 14 residues. Germline V gene lookup returns CDR1 SEHNR and CDR2 FQNEAQ (reference sequence). V dropped 5 bases and J dropped 2 bases, with 13 bases sitting between them. The CDR3 region is CASSTTGIPYEQYS. The CDR3 DNA is TGTGCCAGCAGCACGACAGGAATCCCCTACGAGCAGTACTCC.

This clonotype was seen at least ten times. The chain joins TRBV7-9 to TRBJ1-3; D is ambiguous. The germline CDR1 and CDR2 sequences are SEHNR and FQNEAQ (reference sequence). The CDR3 contains 15 residues. Trimming took 5 bases from V and 0 from J, leaving 11 bases between them. CDR3 region: CASSRSTSSGNTIYF. Here the CDR3 DNA reads TGTGCCAGCAGCCGTTCCACGAGCTCTGGAAACACCATATATTTT.

The sample holds many counts of this clonotype. The chain links TRBV2 to TRBJ2-7; TRBD1 agrees at 9 bases. The CDR3 is 14 residues long. The V gene end was trimmed by 3 bases and the J gene end by 3 bases; junction bases not matched to a gene: 3. Germline V gene lookup returns CDR1 SNHLY and CDR2 FYNNEI. The CDR3: CASSDRTGDYEQYF. The CDR3 DNA follows: TGTGCCAGCAGTGATAGGACAGGGGACTACGAGCAGTACTTC.

This clonotype was seen many times. The chain uses TRBV28 and TRBJ2-7; 7 nucleotides agree with TRBD1. Trimming at V came to 6 bases and at J to 5 bases, leaving 10 bases not matched to a gene. Germline assignment: CDR1 MDHEN and CDR2 SYDVKM. This CDR3 region has 14 residues. CDR3: CASSLGQSFDEQYF. CDR3 sequence (DNA): TGTGCCAGCAGCTTGGGACAGTCGTTCGACGAGCAGTACTTC.

In its sample, this clonotype was seen many times. The J gene is TRBJ2-7, the V gene TRBV11-2; D could derive from TRBD1 or TRBD2 (5 bases each). V was pared by 1 base and J by 3 bases, with 10 bases between. The CDR3 runs to 14 residues. Germline V CDR1 and CDR2: SGHAT, FQNNGV. CDR3 sequence reads: CASSLAGTYYEQYF. Here the CDR3 DNA reads TGTGCCAGCAGCTTAGCGGGGACCTACTACGAGCAGTACTTC.

This clonotype was seen a few times. The chain recombines TRBV20-1 with TRBJ2-5; 7 nucleotides match TRBD2. The germline V gene has CDR1 DFQATT and CDR2 SNEGSKA (reference sequence). The CDR3 spans 19 residues. V shed 0 bases, J shed 1 base, and the junction held 17 bases outside the gene matches. CDR3 nucleotides: TGCAGTGCTAGAGAGGAGAGGGTTGTTAGCGGGTTACTCCAAGAGACCCAGTACTTC. It yields the protein CSAREERVVSGLLQETQYF.